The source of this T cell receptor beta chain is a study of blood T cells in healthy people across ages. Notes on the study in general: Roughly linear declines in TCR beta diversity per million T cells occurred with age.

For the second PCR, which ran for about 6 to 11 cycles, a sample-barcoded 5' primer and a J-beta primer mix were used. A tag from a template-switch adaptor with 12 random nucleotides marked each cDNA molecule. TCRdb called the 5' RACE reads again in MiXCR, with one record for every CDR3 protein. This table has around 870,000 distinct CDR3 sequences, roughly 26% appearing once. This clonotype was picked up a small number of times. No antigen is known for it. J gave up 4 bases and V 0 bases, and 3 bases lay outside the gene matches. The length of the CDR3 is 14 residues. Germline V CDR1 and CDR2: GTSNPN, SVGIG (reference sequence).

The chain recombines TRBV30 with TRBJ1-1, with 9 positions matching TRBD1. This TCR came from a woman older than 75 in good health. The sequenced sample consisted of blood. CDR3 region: CAWSVGQGFTEAFF. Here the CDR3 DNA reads TGTGCCTGGAGTGTCGGACAGGGGTTCACTGAAGCTTTCTTT.